What follows are 20 T cell receptor beta chains derived from one specimen sequenced in a study of cytomegalovirus exposure and HLA in healthy donors. PCR involved 60 Vbeta and 13 Jbeta primers. Assay used: immunoSEQ multiplex PCR; TCRdb lists only in-frame clones, some missing. The table includes some 150,000 clones, roughly two thirds detected once. The sequencing sample was made of PBMCs. The receptors were sampled from a woman aged 25 to 45 in good health and CMV-seronegative.

The chain carries TRBV9 and TRBJ2-3; possibly TRBD1 for D (5 bases). This CDR3 has 15 amino acids. Looked up from germline, CDR1 is SGDLS and CDR2 is YYNGEE. Trimming left V 0 bases short and J 0 bases short, with 8 bases between. CDR3 residues: CASSVAGLSTDTQYF. The DNA of the CDR3 is TGTGCCAGCAGCGTAGCAGGGTTAAGCACAGATACGCAGTATTTT.

The genes are TRBV7-6 and TRBJ2-1; 14 bases map to TRBD2. CDR1 is SGHVS and CDR2 is FNYEAQ in the germline V gene. The V gene end was trimmed by 3 bases and the J gene end by 9 bases; junction bases not matched to a gene: 16. The CDR3 has 19 amino acids. The CDR3 coding sequence is TGTGCCAGCAGCTTGCGGGGGGGGACGGGACTAGCGGGAGAGGGTGAGCAGTTCTTC. The encoded protein is CASSLRGGTGLAGEGEQFF.

This clone was detected only a few times. The chain is built from TRBV27 and TRBJ2-7; no reliable D call. The CDR3 runs 12 residues. CDR1 is MNHEY, CDR2 SMNVEV, per germline (reference sequence). V was cut by 2 bases and J by 4 bases, with 6 bases left in between. CDR3 DNA sequence: TGTGCCAGCAGTTTAACACAGTACGAGCAGTACTTC. The encoded protein is CASSLTQYEQYF.

The chain joins TRBV2 to TRBJ2-5; D possibly corresponds to TRBD1 (6 bases). CDR3 size: 13 residues. The V end was cut by 7 bases, the J end by 4 bases, with 13 bases between. From germline, CDR1 is SNHLY and CDR2 FYNNEI. The CDR3 sequence is CASNSQTGETQYF. The CDR3 DNA is TGTGCCAGCAACAGCCAGACAGGAGAGACCCAGTACTTC.

This rearrangement joins TRBV7-2 to TRBJ1-3; D remains unclear. Per germline, CDR1 SGHTA and CDR2 FQGNSA. The V gene lost 4 bases and the J gene lost 0 bases, with 13 bases spanning the gap. This CDR3 comprises 16 residues. In nucleotides, the CDR3 is TGTGCCAGCAGCTCTCTCGAAGCGGCCTCTGGAAACACCATATATTTT. Residues: CASSSLEAASGNTIYF.

The rearrangement uses TRBV6-5 and TRBJ1-2; D uncertain. The V gene's germline CDR1 is MNHEY and CDR2 SVGAGI. Trimming stripped 5 bases from V and 6 bases from J, with 13 bases between. The CDR3 has 13 amino acids. CDR3 amino acids: CASSPGFLHGYTF. CDR3 DNA sequence: TGTGCCAGCAGTCCGGGGTTTTTGCATGGCTACACCTTC.

The V call is TRBV6-5, the J call TRBJ1-2; 7 bases line up with TRBD1. With 6 bases clipped from V and 8 bases from J, the junction kept 9 bases outside the gene matches. Germline loops: CDR1 MNHEY, CDR2 SVGAGI. This CDR3 region has 13 residues. The CDR3: CASSSYRGGGYTF. The CDR3 DNA reads TGTGCCAGCAGCTCTTACAGGGGCGGGGGCTACACCTTC.

This clone showed up just a few times. The chain employs TRBV28 and TRBJ1-5; D gene ambiguous. CDR1 and CDR2 (germline): MDHEN, SYDVKM. The length of the CDR3 is 12 residues. The V and J ends lost 6 bases and 7 bases respectively, with 10 bases between them. CDR3 bases: TGTGCCAGCAGACAGTTGGGCCAGCCCCAGCATTTT. This encodes CASRQLGQPQHF.

V usage is TRBV4-1 and J usage is TRBJ1-5; no firm D call. V dropped 1 base and J dropped 1 base, with 8 bases sitting between them. The CDR3 loop spans 15 amino acids. Germline-derived CDR1 and CDR2 are MGHRA and YSYEKL. The CDR3 DNA follows: TGCGCCAGCAGCCAAGGCTTACGGAGCAATCAGCCCCAGCATTTT. The encoded protein is CASSQGLRSNQPQHF.

This chain connects TRBV11-2 to TRBJ2-7; 8 positions agree with TRBD1. Germline CDR1 reads SGHAT; CDR2 reads FQNNGV. The CDR3 is made up of 18 amino acids. With 5 bases clipped from V and 2 bases from J, the junction kept 17 bases outside the gene matches. CDR3 sequence: CASSLKPPPGTGAYEQYF. The CDR3 bases are TGTGCCAGCAGCCTTAAACCCCCCCCCGGGACAGGAGCCTACGAGCAGTACTTC.

The chain links TRBV29-1 to TRBJ1-3; D not resolved. The length of the CDR3 is 14 residues. In germline, CDR1 is SQVTM, CDR2 ANQGSEA. The germline V and J ends were trimmed by 4 bases and 2 bases, with 12 bases remaining between them. CDR3 in DNA: TGCAGCGTTGTTGAATGGCAAACTGGAAACACCATATATTTT. It is translated as CSVVEWQTGNTIYF.

This clone appeared a few times. This chain connects TRBV5-1 to TRBJ2-7; D gene ambiguous. The CDR3 covers 13 residues. The V gene's germline CDR1 is SGHRS and CDR2 YFSETQ. The V gene lost 5 bases and the J gene lost 3 bases, with 12 bases spanning the gap. The CDR3 spells CASSPPLSYEQYF. The CDR3 coding sequence is TGCGCCAGCAGTCCCCCCCTCAGCTACGAGCAGTACTTC. Looking up the rest from reference TRBV5-1 and TRBJ2-7 gives the full variable domain: KAGVTQTPRYLIKTRGQQVTLSCSPISGHRSVSWYQQTPGQGLQFLFEYFSETQRNKGNFPGRFSGRQFSNSRSEMNVSTLELGDSALYLCASSPPLSYEQYFGPGTRLTVT.

The chain uses TRBV11-2 and TRBJ2-7; the D gene is possibly TRBD1 (5 bases). Germline values: CDR1 SGHAT, CDR2 FQNNGV. The CDR3 extends over 13 amino acids. Trimming stripped 9 bases from V and 2 bases from J, with 14 bases between. The CDR3 bases are TGTGCCAGTCTAGAAGACAGTACCTACGAGCAGTACTTC. Residues: CASLEDSTYEQYF.

V gene TRBV5-1 combines with J gene TRBJ2-7; no definite D call. The CDR3 sequence is 13 residues long. Trimming stripped 5 bases from V and 3 bases from J, with 12 bases between. Germline assignment: CDR1 SGHRS and CDR2 YFSETQ. CDR3 protein: CASSSDFDYEQYF. Written as DNA, the CDR3 is TGCGCCAGCAGTTCCGACTTTGACTACGAGCAGTACTTC.

V gene TRBV6-1 combines with J gene TRBJ2-7; D not resolved. Trimming took off 7 bases at V and 3 bases at J, with 7 bases between the two ends. The CDR3 loop spans 11 amino acids. Germline CDR1 is MNHNS and CDR2 is SASEGT. The CDR3 spells CASKEIYEQYF. The CDR3 region has the DNA TGTGCCAGCAAGGAGATCTACGAGCAGTACTTC.

The chain has TRBV7-3 and TRBJ1-2; 9 positions agree with TRBD1. CDR1 and CDR2 (germline): SGHTA, FQGTGA. The trim removed 5 bases at V and 7 bases at J, leaving 5 bases unmatched. The CDR3 has 13 residues. CDR3 in DNA: TGTGCCAGCAGCCCTGGGACAGGGTCTGGCTACACCTTC. Translation gives CASSPGTGSGYTF.

V gene TRBV28 combines with J gene TRBJ2-3; a possible D gene is TRBD1 (7 bases). The CDR3 runs 16 residues. V was pared by 0 bases and J by 2 bases, with 12 bases between. The germline CDR1 and CDR2 sequences are MDHEN and SYDVKM. This CDR3 reads CASSLWGGTDTDTQYF. Here the CDR3 DNA reads TGTGCCAGCAGTTTATGGGGCGGGACAGACACAGATACGCAGTATTTT.

This chain connects TRBV28 to TRBJ2-7; 7 bases agree with TRBD1. CDR1 is MDHEN, CDR2 SYDVKM, per germline. This CDR3 spans 14 amino acids. The trim removed 8 bases at V and 2 bases at J, leaving 9 bases unmatched. The CDR3 DNA sequence: TGTGCCAGCTCCCAACAGGGGAACCCCTACGAGCAGTACTTC. Protein: CASSQQGNPYEQYF.

The V gene is TRBV7-2, the J gene TRBJ2-7; 8 bases map to TRBD1. Trimming removed 5 bases from V and 3 bases from J; junction bases left unmatched: 6. CDR1 and CDR2 (germline): SGHTA, FQGNSA. The length of the CDR3 is 14 residues. This CDR3 reads CASSPGQGNYEQYF. The CDR3 coding sequence is TGTGCCAGCAGCCCAGGACAGGGAAACTACGAGCAGTACTTC.

The CDR3 DNA follows: TGTGCCAGCAGCCAAAGAGCCGGGACTAGCCTATACAATGAGCAGTTCTTC. This encodes CASSQRAGTSLYNEQFF. This chain links TRBV4-2 with TRBJ2-1; 9 nucleotides align to TRBD2. V was pared by 2 bases and J by 4 bases, with 9 bases of the junction left unmatched. The CDR3 is 17 amino acids. CDR1 is LGHNA, CDR2 YNFKEQ, per germline.